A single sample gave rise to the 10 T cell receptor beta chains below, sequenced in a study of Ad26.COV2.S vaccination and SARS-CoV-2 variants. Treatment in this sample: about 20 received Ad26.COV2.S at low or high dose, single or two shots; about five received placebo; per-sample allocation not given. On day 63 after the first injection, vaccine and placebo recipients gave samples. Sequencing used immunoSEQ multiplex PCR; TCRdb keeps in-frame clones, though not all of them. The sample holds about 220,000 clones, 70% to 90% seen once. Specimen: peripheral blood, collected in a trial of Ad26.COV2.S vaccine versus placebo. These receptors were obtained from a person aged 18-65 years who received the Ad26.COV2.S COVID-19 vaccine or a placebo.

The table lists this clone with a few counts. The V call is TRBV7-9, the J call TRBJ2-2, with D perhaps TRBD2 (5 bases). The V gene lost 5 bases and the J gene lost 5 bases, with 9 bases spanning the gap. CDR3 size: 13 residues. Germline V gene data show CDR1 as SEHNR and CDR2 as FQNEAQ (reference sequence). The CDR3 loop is CASSRWRTGELFF. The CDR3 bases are TGTGCCAGCAGCCGGTGGAGGACCGGGGAGCTGTTTTTT.

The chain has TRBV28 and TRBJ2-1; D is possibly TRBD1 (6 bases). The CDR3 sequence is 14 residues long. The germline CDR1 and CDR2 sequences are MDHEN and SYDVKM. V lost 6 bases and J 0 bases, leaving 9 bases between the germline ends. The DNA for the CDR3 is TGTGCCAGCAGCCTGGACAGCTCCTACAATGAGCAGTTCTTC. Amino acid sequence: CASSLDSSYNEQFF.

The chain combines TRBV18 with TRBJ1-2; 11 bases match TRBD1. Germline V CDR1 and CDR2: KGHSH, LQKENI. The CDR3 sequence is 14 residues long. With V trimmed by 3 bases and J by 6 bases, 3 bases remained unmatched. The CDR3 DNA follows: TGTGCCAGCTCACCTGGACAGGGGGCGAATGGCTACACCTTC. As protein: CASSPGQGANGYTF.

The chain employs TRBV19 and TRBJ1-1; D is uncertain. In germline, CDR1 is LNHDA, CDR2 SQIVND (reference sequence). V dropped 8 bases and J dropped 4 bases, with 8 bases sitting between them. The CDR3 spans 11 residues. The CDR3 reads CASGRFTEAFF. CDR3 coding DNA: TGTGCCAGTGGCCGATTCACTGAAGCTTTCTTT. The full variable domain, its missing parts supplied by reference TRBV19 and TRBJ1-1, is DGGITQSPKYLFRKEGQNVTLSCEQNLNHDAMYWYRQDPGQGLRLIYYSQIVNDFQKGDIAEGYSVSREKKESFPLTVTSAQKNPTAFYLCASGRFTEAFFGQGTRLTVV.

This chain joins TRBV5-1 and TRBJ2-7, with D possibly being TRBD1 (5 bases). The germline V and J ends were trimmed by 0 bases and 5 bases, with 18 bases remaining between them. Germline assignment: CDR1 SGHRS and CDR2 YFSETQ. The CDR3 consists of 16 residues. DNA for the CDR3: TGCGCCAGCAGCTTGGGATTGTCTTTCCCAGGGAACGAGCAGTACTTC. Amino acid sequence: CASSLGLSFPGNEQYF.

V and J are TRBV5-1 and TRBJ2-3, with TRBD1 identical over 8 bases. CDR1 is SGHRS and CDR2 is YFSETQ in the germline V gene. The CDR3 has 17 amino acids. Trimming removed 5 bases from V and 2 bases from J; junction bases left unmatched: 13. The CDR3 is CASSYRAGTGPTDTQYF. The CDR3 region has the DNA TGCGCCAGCAGTTATAGAGCCGGGACAGGACCCACAGATACGCAGTATTTT.

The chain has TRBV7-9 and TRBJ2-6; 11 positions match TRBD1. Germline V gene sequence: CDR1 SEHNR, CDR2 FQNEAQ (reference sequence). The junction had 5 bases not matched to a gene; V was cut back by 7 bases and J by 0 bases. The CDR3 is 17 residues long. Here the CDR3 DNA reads TGTGCCAGCACCGTCGGACAGGGGGCCTCTGGGGCCAACGTCCTGACTTTC. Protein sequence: CASTVGQGASGANVLTF.

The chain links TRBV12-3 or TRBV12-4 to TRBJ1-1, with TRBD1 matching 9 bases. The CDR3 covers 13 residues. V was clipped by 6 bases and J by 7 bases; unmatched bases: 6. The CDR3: CASSPTGGIEAFF. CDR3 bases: TGTGCCAGCAGCCCGACAGGGGGTATTGAAGCTTTCTTT.

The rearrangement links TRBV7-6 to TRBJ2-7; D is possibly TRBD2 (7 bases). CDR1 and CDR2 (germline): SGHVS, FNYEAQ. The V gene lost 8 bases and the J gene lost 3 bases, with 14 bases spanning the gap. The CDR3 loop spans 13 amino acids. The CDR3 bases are TGTGCCAGCCATGCGGGGGCGGGCTACGAGCAGTACTTC. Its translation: CASHAGAGYEQYF.

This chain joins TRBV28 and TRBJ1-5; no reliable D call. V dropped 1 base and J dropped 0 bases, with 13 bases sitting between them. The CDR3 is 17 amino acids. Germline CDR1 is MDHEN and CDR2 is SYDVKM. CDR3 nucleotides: TGTGCCAGCAGTTTATACAGTCACCTTTATAGCAATCAGCCCCAGCATTTT. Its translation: CASSLYSHLYSNQPQHF.